Listed below are T cell receptor beta chains from one sample, sequenced in a study of human T cells and chemical hapten exposure. TCRdb used MiXCR to reprocess the RACE reads, holding one entry per CDR3 protein. The sample records approximately 90,000 distinct CDR3 sequences, 8.5% being singletons. Sequenced material: whole blood, taken in connection with sensitization to the hapten diphenylcyclopropenone (DPC). These receptors were obtained from a man between 40 and 49 years old with alopecia areata. Some clones in this sample may be carry-over from other donors' samples. Each CDR3 is given with its conserved first and last residue. D genes are given only for firm matches. Size is stated for part of the rows, as once, few or many counts, or as a class when the clone is expanded.

.,many,TRBV6-2/TRBV6-3,TRBJ1-2,TGTGCCAGCTCAACCAACGACTATGGCTACACCTTC,CASSTNDYGYTF
TRBD2,few,TRBV7-9,TRBJ2-1,TGTGCCAGCAGCCGAGACAGGGTGGGACGGCGGGAGGGCCGAAACTACAATGAGCAGTTCTTC,CASSRDRVGRREGRNYNEQFF
.,few,TRBV5-1,TRBJ2-3,TGCGCCAGCAGCGACCCCGGATCCTCTAGCACAGATACGCAGTATTTT,CASSDPGSSSTDTQYF
.,many,TRBV9,TRBJ2-3,TGTGCCAGCAGCGTGGGGGGACAAACCACAGATACGCAGTATTTT,CASSVGGQTTDTQYF
.,.,TRBV7-2,TRBJ2-3,TGTGCCAGCAGCTTAGCTGGCGAAAACACAGATACGCAGTATTTT,CASSLAGENTDTQYF
.,few,TRBV11-2,TRBJ2-6,TGTGCCAGCAGCCCGGGGTCCTACTCTGGGGCCAACGTCCTGACTTTC,CASSPGSYSGANVLTF
.,.,TRBV20-1,TRBJ2-7,TGCAGTGCTAGAGGGACCCTCTCCTACGAGCAGTACTTC,CSARGTLSYEQYF
.,many,TRBV6-1,TRBJ1-3,TGTGCCAGCAGTGAAAGCGGGGACACCATATATTTT,CASSESGDTIYF
TRBD2,.,TRBV5-1,TRBJ2-1,TGCGCCAGCAGCTTGGCGACTAGCAATGTCCATGAGCAGTTCTTC,CASSLATSNVHEQFF
.,.,TRBV6-5,TRBJ1-2,TGTGCCAGCAGTTACTCCGGTATTGAGGACTATGGCTACACCTTC,CASSYSGIEDYGYTF
.,many,TRBV7-9,TRBJ2-6,TGTGCCAGCAGCTGGACAGATGGGGCCAACGTCCTGACTTTC,CASSWTDGANVLTF
.,many,TRBV20-1,TRBJ1-5,TGCAGTGCTAGAGATCACGCCGTGGGGGGGCGAACCTTTAGCAATCAGCCCCAGCATTTT,CSARDHAVGGRTFSNQPQHF
TRBD2,few,TRBV29-1,TRBJ2-7,TGCAGCGTTGCGGCTAGCGGGGACGAGCAGTACTTC,CSVAASGDEQYF
.,many,TRBV7-9,TRBJ1-1,TGTGCCAGCAGCTTAGCGCCGGTTGGGGAGTCCTTCTTT,CASSLAPVGESFF
TRBD1,few,TRBV20-1,TRBJ1-2,TGCAGTGCTCTCACAGGGGGCGGCGGCTACACCTTC,CSALTGGGGYTF
.,many,TRBV20-1,TRBJ2-5,TGCAGTGCTAGAGATCTAACGGTCGGTGAGACCCAGTACTTC,CSARDLTVGETQYF
.,many,TRBV2,TRBJ2-3,TGTGCCAGCAGTCCCTCCCTCATCACAGATACGCAGTATTTT,CASSPSLITDTQYF
.,many,TRBV29-1,TRBJ1-2,TGCAGCGTTGAACCTTCGGGGAGGTATGGCTACACCTTC,CSVEPSGRYGYTF
.,many,TRBV6-1,TRBJ1-5,TGTGCCAGCAGTCCCCGGACAGTTTATAGCAATCAGCCCCAGCATTTT,CASSPRTVYSNQPQHF
.,many,TRBV27,TRBJ1-2,TGTGCCAGCAGTTTATACCCGCAGAGGGGCGGCTACACCTTC,CASSLYPQRGGYTF
TRBD1,many,TRBV6-2/TRBV6-3,TRBJ1-2,TGTGCCAGCAGTTACACCGGACAGGTCCAGGGCTACACCTTC,CASSYTGQVQGYTF
.,many,TRBV3-1,TRBJ2-2,TGTGCCAGCAGCCCCGAGGGAGTTTCGAACACCGGGGAGCTGTTTTTT,CASSPEGVSNTGELFF
.,many,TRBV7-9,TRBJ2-1,TGTGCCAGCACCTGGACTGGGTCCTCCAATGAGCAGTTCTTC,CASTWTGSSNEQFF
TRBD2,.,TRBV13,TRBJ2-3,TGTGCCAGCAGCCCCCGATCAGGTAGCGGGAGAACAGATACGCAGTATTTT,CASSPRSGSGRTDTQYF
.,many,TRBV5-1,TRBJ2-3,TGCGCCAGCAGCTTCGCGGGTACTAGCACAGATACGCAGTATTTT,CASSFAGTSTDTQYF
TRBD1,few,TRBV6-5,TRBJ1-5,TGTGCCAGCAGCCGGACAGGGAGCAATCAGCCCCAGCATTTT,CASSRTGSNQPQHF
.,many,TRBV20-1,TRBJ1-2,TGCAGTGCTAGACGGGCTTCCGACCCCTATGGCTACACCTTC,CSARRASDPYGYTF
.,many,TRBV20-1,TRBJ2-2,TGCAGGGCCCAGAGTAGCACCACCGGGGAGCTGTTTTTT,CRAQSSTTGELFF
.,many,TRBV7-8,TRBJ2-7,TGTGCCAGCAGCCCCCAACCCCTCGAGCAGTACTTC,CASSPQPLEQYF
.,.,TRBV12-3/TRBV12-4,TRBJ1-5,TGTGCCAGCAGTACGCAGGGTGGCAATCAGCCCCAGCATTTT,CASSTQGGNQPQHF
.,.,TRBV20-1,TRBJ1-5,TGCAGTGCTAGAGATTTTTCGGGGGCGGTCAGCAATCAGCCCCAGCATTTT,CSARDFSGAVSNQPQHF
.,many,TRBV27,TRBJ2-3,TGTGCCAGCAGCCAGATAGGGGCCGTAAGCACAGATACGCAGTATTTT,CASSQIGAVSTDTQYF
TRBD1,.,TRBV3-1,TRBJ1-2,TGTGCCAGCAGCCAAGGACAGGGGTTATCTTATGGCTACACCTTC,CASSQGQGLSYGYTF
.,many,TRBV6-5,TRBJ1-1,TGTGCCGCGAGGGCAGGGGAGAACACTGAAGCTTTCTTT,CAARAGENTEAFF
.,few,TRBV6-1,TRBJ2-3,TGTGCCAGCAGCCGGGACCGGGCCCGAACAGATACGCAGTATTTT,CASSRDRARTDTQYF